The 19 T cell receptor beta chains in this list originate from one sample, sequenced in a study of OX40 agonist ivuxolimab in advanced cancers. TCRdb's table, derived via immunoSEQ multiplex PCR, lists solely in-frame clones and lacks some. The data show 70,000 to 80,000 clones, with roughly 80% seen just once and 4.6% held by the top ten. The sample here was CD4+ or CD8+ T cells sorted from blood, taken in a trial of the OX40 agonist ivuxolimab. These receptors came from an adult with an advanced solid tumor such as melanoma, head and neck, liver or kidney cancer.

The V call is TRBV6-1, the J call TRBJ1-4; TRBD1 agrees at 7 bases. Looked up from germline, CDR1 is MNHNS and CDR2 is SASEGT. The CDR3 loop spans 15 amino acids. V dropped 3 bases and J dropped 4; count of bases not matched to a gene: 5. CDR3 in DNA: TGTGCCAGCAGTGAGTGGCAGGGGGATAATGAAAAACTGTTTTTT. It codes for CASSEWQGDNEKLFF.

The chain recombines TRBV2 with TRBJ2-1; D remains unclear. V was trimmed by 4 bases and J by 3 bases, leaving 1 base between them. The germline V gene has CDR1 SNHLY and CDR2 FYNNEI. The CDR3 length is 11 residues. CDR3 residues: CASSGYNEQFF. CDR3 in DNA: TGTGCCAGCAGTGGCTACAATGAGCAGTTCTTC.

The rearrangement joins TRBV6-5 to TRBJ1-1; D unclear. V was cut by 5 bases and J by 10 bases, with 14 bases left in between. The CDR3 has 12 amino acids. Germline V gene lookup returns CDR1 MNHEY and CDR2 SVGAGI. CDR3: CASSAHFIGAFF. The DNA for the CDR3 is TGTGCCAGCAGTGCCCACTTTATCGGAGCTTTCTTT.

This rearrangement joins TRBV6-6 to TRBJ1-6; no reliable D call. V lost 2 bases and J 8 bases, leaving 10 bases between the germline ends. The CDR3 consists of 14 residues. The germline gives CDR1 MNHNY, CDR2 SVGAGI (reference sequence). The CDR3 spells CASSYREADSPLHF. CDR3 DNA sequence: TGTGCCAGCAGTTACCGGGAAGCGGATTCACCCCTCCACTTT.

This chain links TRBV7-6 with TRBJ2-1; 7 nucleotides agree with TRBD2. Germline assignment: CDR1 SGHVS and CDR2 FNYEAQ. Trimming at V came to 1 base and at J to 0 bases, leaving 6 bases not matched to a gene. This CDR3 contains 17 residues. The CDR3 region has the DNA TGTGCCAGCAGCTTAGATGGCGGGGGTAGCTCCTACAATGAGCAGTTCTTC. This sequence encodes CASSLDGGGSSYNEQFF.

The chain uses TRBV9 and TRBJ2-2; no firm D call. CDR1 and CDR2 from the germline V gene are SGDLS and YYNGEE. Trimming took 3 bases from V and 5 from J, leaving 14 bases between them. This CDR3 has 15 residues. CDR3 in amino acids: CASSDRGSQTGELFF. CDR3 in DNA: TGTGCCAGCAGCGACAGAGGATCGCAAACCGGGGAGCTGTTTTTT.

The chain combines TRBV11-2 with TRBJ1-3, with unresolved D. Trimming pared 3 bases from V and 4 bases from J, leaving 7 bases between. The CDR3 runs 13 residues. CDR1 and CDR2 (germline): SGHAT, FQNNGV. CDR3 sequence reads: CASSFGRGNTIYF. DNA for the CDR3: TGTGCCAGCAGCTTCGGACGGGGAAACACCATATATTTT.

This clone was observed a few times. The J gene is TRBJ2-2, the V gene TRBV7-2; perhaps TRBD1 as D (5 bases). The V gene lost 3 bases and the J gene lost 4 bases, with 9 bases spanning the gap. CDR1 is SGHTA and CDR2 is FQGNSA in the germline V gene. The CDR3 runs to 14 residues. CDR3 region: CASSLDTRTGELFF. Here the CDR3 DNA reads TGTGCCAGCAGCTTGGACACCCGCACCGGGGAGCTGTTTTTT.

V is TRBV30 and J is TRBJ1-1, with TRBD1 as a possible D gene (5 bases). There are 15 residues in the CDR3. Trimming cost V 1 base and J 3 bases, with 15 bases left between them. CDR1 and CDR2 from the germline V gene are GTSNPN and SVGIG (reference sequence). The CDR3 loop is CAWSAGGGFDTEAFF. In nucleotides, the CDR3 is TGTGCCTGGAGTGCGGGCGGGGGATTTGACACTGAAGCTTTCTTT.

This chain joins TRBV5-6 and TRBJ1-1; D might be TRBD1 (5 bases). V lost 0 bases and J lost 1, with 13 bases in between. CDR3 size: 16 residues. Germline V gene lookup returns CDR1 SGHDT and CDR2 YYEEEE. The DNA for the CDR3 is TGTGCCAGCAGCTTGGGGGGGACCCTGGGGAACACTGAAGCTTTCTTT. This sequence encodes CASSLGGTLGNTEAFF. Full variable domain (rest looked up from reference TRBV5-6 and TRBJ1-1): DAGVTQSPTHLIKTRGQQVTLRCSPKSGHDTVSWYQQALGQGPQFIFQYYEEEERQRGNFPDRFSGHQFPNYSSELNVNALLLGDSALYLCASSLGGTLGNTEAFFGQGTRLTVV.

On this clone: Other nucleotide sequences in the sample specify the same CDR3. The genes are TRBV4-2 and TRBJ1-5; perhaps TRBD1 as D (6 bases). Deletions cut 1 base from V and 2 bases from J, with 6 bases between. Germline CDR1 and CDR2: LGHNA and YNFKEQ. CDR3 length equals 14 residues. The CDR3 loop reads CASSQGTGNQPQHF. The CDR3 coding sequence is TGTGCCAGCAGCCAAGGGACAGGCAATCAGCCCCAGCATTTT.

The chain links TRBV5-4 to TRBJ2-5; TRBD2 is a possible D gene (5 bases). The better agreement between TRBJ2-7 and the DNA end casts doubt on the J call. Germline V gene sequence: CDR1 SGHNT, CDR2 YYREEE (reference sequence). The CDR3 extends over 17 amino acids. CDR3 nucleotides: TGTGCCAGCAGCTTGGGCGCGACGGGGTCCCCTTCCTACGAGCAGTACTTC. Translated, it gives CASSLGATGSPSYEQYF.

The V and J genes are TRBV11-3 and TRBJ1-3; D is possibly TRBD1 (6 bases). The V and J ends lost 0 bases and 5 bases respectively, with 11 bases between them. Germline CDR1 reads SGHNT; CDR2 reads YENEEA. CDR3 length: 15 amino acids. The CDR3 protein is CASSLETGHRNTIYF. DNA for the CDR3: TGTGCCAGCAGCTTAGAAACGGGACACAGAAACACCATATATTTT.

The chain recombines TRBV4-1 with TRBJ2-2; 8 bases align to TRBD2. V gave up 4 bases and J gave up 0 bases; unmatched junction bases: 10. Germline-derived CDR1 and CDR2 are MGHRA and YSYEKL. There are 18 residues in the CDR3. CDR3 bases: TGCGCCAGCAGCCTACCACTACGGGGGGGCCCGAACACCGGGGAGCTGTTTTTT. It is translated as CASSLPLRGGPNTGELFF.

This clone was observed a few times. The chain recombines TRBV9 with TRBJ2-1, with TRBD2 identical over 9 bases. CDR3 length: 15 residues. CDR1 is SGDLS and CDR2 is YYNGEE in the germline V gene. V shed 1 base, J shed 1 base, and the junction held 0 bases outside the gene matches. The CDR3 coding sequence is TGTGCCAGCAGCGTACTAGCGGGGTCCTACAATGAGCAGTTCTTC. Protein sequence: CASSVLAGSYNEQFF.

This clone was seen a handful of times. This rearrangement joins TRBV4-3 to TRBJ2-1; possible D gene TRBD2, 6 bases. CDR3 length: 19 amino acids. The germline V gene encodes CDR1 LGHNA and CDR2 YSLEER. V lost 6 bases, J lost 0 bases, and 24 bases lay in between. The CDR3 DNA is TGCGCCAGCAGACAAAGAGAGGGAGGTACCCCTAGCTCCTACAATGAGCAGTTCTTC. Translated: CASRQREGGTPSSYNEQFF.

Only one count was recorded for this clone. The CDR3, as DNA: TGTGCCAGCAGCTTGCAGCAAGAGACCCAGTACTTC. As protein: CASSLQQETQYF. V usage is TRBV5-5 and J usage is TRBJ2-5, with D hard to call. The ends were cut back, 1 base at V and 2 bases at J, with 3 bases in the middle. Germline V gene lookup returns CDR1 SGHKS and CDR2 YYEKEE (reference sequence). The CDR3 has 12 residues.

This CDR3 is CASSMGDRGPEAFF. The CDR3 DNA reads as TGTGCCAGTAGTATGGGGGACAGGGGACCTGAAGCTTTCTTT. The genes are TRBV19 and TRBJ1-1, with 10 bases fitting TRBD1. CDR3 size: 14 residues. Germline loops: CDR1 LNHDA, CDR2 SQIVND (reference sequence). The V gene end was trimmed by 3 bases and the J gene end by 6 bases; junction bases not matched to a gene: 4.

This chain connects TRBV4-1 to TRBJ2-1; D is possibly TRBD2 (6 bases). The germline V and J ends were trimmed by 0 bases and 0 bases, with 12 bases remaining between them. Germline V gene data show CDR1 as MGHRA and CDR2 as YSYEKL. The CDR3 is made up of 17 amino acids. CDR3 DNA: TGCGCCAGCAGCCAAGATGTGGAGGGGAGCTCCTACAATGAGCAGTTCTTC. It encodes CASSQDVEGSSYNEQFF.